This entry is about one T cell receptor beta chain. This entry comes from a study of naive and memory T cell subsets. Two oligonucleotides, mixed equimolar, formed the beta constant-region primer covering TRBC1 and TRBC2. A 12-nucleotide UMI and the SP2 primer were added to the cDNA 3' end by oligonucleotide ligation. Nested alpha and beta constant-region primers with the SP2 primer drove four PCR rounds on ligated cDNA. TCRdb passed the UMI-ligation and nested PCR reads through MiXCR, listing each CDR3 protein once. The table includes 130,000 to 150,000 distinct CDR3 sequences, approximately 17% detected once. Trimming stripped 2 bases from V and 16 bases from J, with 15 bases between. The CDR3 extends over 11 amino acids. Germline V gives CDR1 DFQATT, CDR2 SNEGSKA (reference sequence).

The specimen was naive CD4+ T cells from blood. This chain connects TRBV20-1 to TRBJ2-1; possible D gene TRBD2, 6 bases. The sequence derives from a human donor in good health. The CDR3 here is CSARPGEPGFF. CDR3 bases: TGCAGTGCTAGACCGGGAGAGCCAGGATTCTTC.